The clone carrying this T cell receptor beta chain was counted ten times or more. The antigen is unknown. This entry is derived from a study of identical twins. Whole-study findings and limits: Low generation probability was overrepresented in out-of-frame alpha sequences shared by twins.

The trim removed 6 bases at V and 2 bases at J, leaving 5 bases unmatched. Germline V gene sequence: CDR1 MGHRA, CDR2 YSYEKL. This CDR3 region has 16 residues. Addition of a universal primer site occurred through template switching, and cDNA carried unique molecular identifiers. Using its own MiXCR run on the 5' RACE reads, TCRdb lists one record per CDR3 protein. The sample has hundreds of thousands of distinct CDR3 sequences, less than 9.5% seen once. These data are also associated with another study on yellow fever vaccine responses in identical twins. That source reports: On the reported evidence, twins' vaccine T cell responses seemed partly convergent and partly personalized.

Sequencing was performed on CD8+ T cells sorted from blood. This rearrangement joins TRBV4-1 to TRBJ2-2, with 11 bases matching TRBD2. This sequence was found in a woman younger than 30 in good health. CDR3 coding DNA: TGCGCCAGCAGAATTAGCGGGGGGGCCAACACCGGGGAGCTGTTTTTT. It codes for CASRISGGANTGELFF.